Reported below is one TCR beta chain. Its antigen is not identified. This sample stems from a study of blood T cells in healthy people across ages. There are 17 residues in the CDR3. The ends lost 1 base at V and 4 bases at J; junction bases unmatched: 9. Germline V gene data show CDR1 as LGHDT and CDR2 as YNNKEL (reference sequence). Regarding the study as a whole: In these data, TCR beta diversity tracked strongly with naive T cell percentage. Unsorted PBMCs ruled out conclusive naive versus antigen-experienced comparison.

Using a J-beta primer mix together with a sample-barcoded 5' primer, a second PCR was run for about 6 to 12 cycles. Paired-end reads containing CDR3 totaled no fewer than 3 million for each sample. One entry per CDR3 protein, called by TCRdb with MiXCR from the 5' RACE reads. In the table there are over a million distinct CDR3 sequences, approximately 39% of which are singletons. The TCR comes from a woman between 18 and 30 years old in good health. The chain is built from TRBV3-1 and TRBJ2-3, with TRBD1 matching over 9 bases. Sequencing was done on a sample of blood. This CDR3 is CASSQAARQGDADTQYF. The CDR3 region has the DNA TGTGCCAGCAGCCAAGCCGCCCGACAGGGGGATGCAGATACGCAGTATTTT.